These T cell receptor beta chains were read from a single sample in a study of response to subunit inactivated influenza vaccine. TCRdb re-called the RT-PCR reads with MiXCR, one entry per CDR3 protein. This sample yields 860,000 or so distinct CDR3 sequences, of which around 21% are seen a single time; 10% belongs to the top ten. The sequences come from PBMCs from blood, collected about 5 days after vaccination. These receptors all come from a man in his fifties or sixties who received an inactivated influenza vaccine. CDR3s include the opening cysteine and the closing phenylalanine or tryptophan. The D gene is left open where the match is weak. Some rows have no size entry. The others give once, few or many, or a class for an expanded clone.

-	-	TRBV20-1	TRBJ2-5	TGCAGTGCTAGAGATCCCTTCGGGTCGGGGCTGCCGACGGAGACCCAGTACTTC	CSARDPFGSGLPTETQYF
-	-	TRBV6-2/TRBV6-3	TRBJ2-7	TGTGCCAGCAGGCGGGGACCCTACGAGCAGTACTTC	CASRRGPYEQYF
few	-	TRBV27	TRBJ2-3	TGTGCCAGCAGTTTTCAGTACACAGATACGCAGTATTTT	CASSFQYTDTQYF
few	TRBD2	TRBV6-1	TRBJ2-3	TGTGCCAGCAGGCCACTAGCGGGAGCAGCCATAGATACGCAGTATTTT	CASRPLAGAAIDTQYF
few	-	TRBV6-1	TRBJ2-3	TGTGCCAGCAGGCCCCCCAGGGAGCTATCAGATACGCAGTATTTT	CASRPPRELSDTQYF
-	-	TRBV20-1	TRBJ2-7	TGCAGTGCTAGAGTGCCAGGGGAGTTCGAGCAGTACTTC	CSARVPGEFEQYF
-	-	TRBV7-2	TRBJ2-1	TGTGCCAGCAGCTCCGACTTGGGGGCATACAATGAGCAGTTCTTC	CASSSDLGAYNEQFF
-	-	TRBV7-2	TRBJ2-5	TGTGCCAGCAGTCCAGGAGGAGGGACAGCAAGGACCCAGTACTTC	CASSPGGGTARTQYF
few	-	TRBV6-6	TRBJ2-3	TGTGCCAGCAGACTGATAGGCGCAGATACGCAGTATTTT	CASRLIGADTQYF
-	-	TRBV6-5	TRBJ1-4	TGTGCCAGCAGTTTCGGCCTTAAAACTAATGAAAAACTGTTTTTT	CASSFGLKTNEKLFF
few	TRBD1	TRBV27	TRBJ2-3	TGTGCCAGCAGTGGCTGGGACAGGGGGGACACAGATACGCAGTATTTT	CASSGWDRGDTDTQYF
few	-	TRBV19	TRBJ1-5	TGTGCCAGTAGTACCGGACTCGTTCAATTTTTTAGCAATCAGCCCCAGCATTTT	CASSTGLVQFFSNQPQHF
few	-	TRBV7-2	TRBJ2-1	TGTGCCAGCAGCTTAGAGTCCCGTGGGAGTGAGCAGTTCTTC	CASSLESRGSEQFF
-	-	TRBV3-1	TRBJ2-3	TGTGCCAGCAGCCAAGGTCCGGGCCGAGGGGCAGATACGCAGTATTTT	CASSQGPGRGADTQYF
-	TRBD1	TRBV6-2/TRBV6-3	TRBJ1-2	TGTGCCAGCAGTTACTCAGGACAGGGTCGCTATGGCTACACCTTC	CASSYSGQGRYGYTF
-	-	TRBV3-1	TRBJ2-5	TGTGCCAGCAGCCAAGAGAGACTTAGATCCACCCAGTACTTC	CASSQERLRSTQYF
-	TRBD2	TRBV20-1	TRBJ2-3	TGCAGTGCTCGAGGGACTATGAACACAGATACGCAGTATTTT	CSARGTMNTDTQYF
-	-	TRBV6-1	TRBJ2-6	TGTGCCACCCTGGGGGACTTATACTCTGGGGCCAACGTCCTGACTTTC	CATLGDLYSGANVLTF
-	TRBD2	TRBV6-1	TRBJ2-1	TGTGCCAGCACTCGGACTAGCTCCTACAATGAGCAGTTCTTC	CASTRTSSYNEQFF
few	TRBD1	TRBV29-1	TRBJ1-2	TGCAGCGTTGACCGGACAGGGGGCCGTGGCTACACCTTC	CSVDRTGGRGYTF
many	TRBD2	TRBV27	TRBJ2-5	TGTGCCAGCAGTTCGTTAACTAGCGGCCAAGAGACCCAGTACTTC	CASSSLTSGQETQYF
few	TRBD2	TRBV4-3	TRBJ2-3	TGCGCCAGCAGCCTTAACGGACTAGCGGGGCGCACAGATACGCAGTATTTT	CASSLNGLAGRTDTQYF
-	TRBD2	TRBV20-1	TRBJ2-1	TGCAGTGCTAGTAAGACTAGCGGGGGTGAGCAGTTCTTC	CSASKTSGGEQFF
-	-	TRBV6-1	TRBJ2-6	TGTGCCAGCAGTGGAGGGGTTTCCGGGGCCAACGTCCTGACTTTC	CASSGGVSGANVLTF
few	TRBD2	TRBV24-1	TRBJ2-1	TGTGCCACCAGTGATCTTAGCGGGAGGGCATACAATGAGCAGTTCTTC	CATSDLSGRAYNEQFF
-	TRBD1	TRBV28	TRBJ1-1	TGTGCCAGCAGTCCCCCCGCCACCGGGACAGTGAGAACTGAAGCTTTCTTT	CASSPPATGTVRTEAFF
-	-	TRBV24-1	TRBJ2-5	TGTGCCACCAGTGATTTTGGGGCAGGGCAAGAGACCCAGTACTTC	CATSDFGAGQETQYF
-	TRBD2	TRBV15	TRBJ2-5	TGTGCCACCAGCAGAGATCCTAGCGGGGGGGCAGAGACCCAGTACTTC	CATSRDPSGGAETQYF
-	-	TRBV15	TRBJ2-7	TGTGCCACCAGCAGAGATAAGCGAACCTACGAGCAGTACTTC	CATSRDKRTYEQYF
many	TRBD1	TRBV5-1	TRBJ1-1	TGTGCCAGCAGCTTAGCGGGACAGGGGAACACTGAAGCTTTCTTT	CASSLAGQGNTEAFF
few	-	TRBV28	TRBJ2-3	TGTGCCAGCAGTTTTGTGGGTATCGGCGCAGATACGCAGTATTTT	CASSFVGIGADTQYF